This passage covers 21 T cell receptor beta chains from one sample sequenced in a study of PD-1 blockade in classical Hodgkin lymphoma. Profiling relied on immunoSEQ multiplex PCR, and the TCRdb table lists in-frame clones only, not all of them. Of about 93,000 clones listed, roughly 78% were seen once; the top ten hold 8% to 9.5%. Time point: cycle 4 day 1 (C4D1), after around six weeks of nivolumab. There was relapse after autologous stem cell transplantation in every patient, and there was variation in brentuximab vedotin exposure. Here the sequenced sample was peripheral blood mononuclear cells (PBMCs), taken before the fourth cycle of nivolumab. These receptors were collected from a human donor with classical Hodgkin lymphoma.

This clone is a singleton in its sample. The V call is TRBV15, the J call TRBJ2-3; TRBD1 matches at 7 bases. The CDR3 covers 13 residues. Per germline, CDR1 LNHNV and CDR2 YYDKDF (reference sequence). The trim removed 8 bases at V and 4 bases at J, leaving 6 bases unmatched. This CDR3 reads CATSDRVSDTQYF. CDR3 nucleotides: TGTGCCACCTCTGACAGGGTATCAGATACGCAGTATTTT. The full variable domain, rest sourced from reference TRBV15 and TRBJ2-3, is DAMVIQNPRYQVTQFGKPVTLSCSQTLNHNVMYWYQQKSSQAPKLLFHYYDKDFNNEADTPDNFQSRRPNTSFCFLDIRSPGLGDTAMYLCATSDRVSDTQYFGPGTRLTVL.

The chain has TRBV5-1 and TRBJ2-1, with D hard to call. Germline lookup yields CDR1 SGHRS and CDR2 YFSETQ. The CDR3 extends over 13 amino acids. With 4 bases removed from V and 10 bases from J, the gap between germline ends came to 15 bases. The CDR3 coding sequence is TGCGCCAGCAGCCTGGACGTTGCCGGGGAGCAGTTCTTC. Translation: CASSLDVAGEQFF.

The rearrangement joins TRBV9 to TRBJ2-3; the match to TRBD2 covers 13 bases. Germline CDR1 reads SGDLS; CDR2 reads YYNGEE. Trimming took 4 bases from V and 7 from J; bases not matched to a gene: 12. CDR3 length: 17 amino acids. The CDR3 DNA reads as TGTGCCAGCAGCCCTACTAGCGGGGGGGCGTCCAGGAATACGCAGTATTTT. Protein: CASSPTSGGASRNTQYF. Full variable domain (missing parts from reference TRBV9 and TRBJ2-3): DSGVTQTPKHLITATGQRVTLRCSPRSGDLSVYWYQQSLDQGLQFLIQYYNGEERAKGNILERFSAQQFPDLHSELNLSSLELGDSALYFCASSPTSGGASRNTQYFGPGTRLTVL.

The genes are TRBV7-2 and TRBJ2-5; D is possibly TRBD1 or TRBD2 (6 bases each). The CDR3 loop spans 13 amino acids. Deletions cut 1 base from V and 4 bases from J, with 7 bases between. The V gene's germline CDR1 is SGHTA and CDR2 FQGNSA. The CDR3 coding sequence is TGTGCCAGCAGCTTAGAGGGGGGAGAGACCCAGTACTTC. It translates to CASSLEGGETQYF.

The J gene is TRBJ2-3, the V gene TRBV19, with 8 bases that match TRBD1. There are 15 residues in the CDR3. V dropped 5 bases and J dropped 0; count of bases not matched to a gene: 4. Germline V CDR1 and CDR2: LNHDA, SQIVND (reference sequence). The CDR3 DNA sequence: TGTGCCAGTAGTGACAGGGGATGGAGCACAGATACGCAGTATTTT. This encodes CASSDRGWSTDTQYF. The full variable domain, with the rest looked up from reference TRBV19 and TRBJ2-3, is DGGITQSPKYLFRKEGQNVTLSCEQNLNHDAMYWYRQDPGQGLRLIYYSQIVNDFQKGDIAEGYSVSREKKESFPLTVTSAQKNPTAFYLCASSDRGWSTDTQYFGPGTRLTVL.

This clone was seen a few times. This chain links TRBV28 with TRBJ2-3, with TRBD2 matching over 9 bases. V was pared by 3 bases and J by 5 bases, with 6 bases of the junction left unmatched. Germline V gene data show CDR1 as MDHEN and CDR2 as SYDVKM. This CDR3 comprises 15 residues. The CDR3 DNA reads TGTGCCAGCAGTTTGATGGCGGGAGGGGAAGATACGCAGTATTTT. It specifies CASSLMAGGEDTQYF.

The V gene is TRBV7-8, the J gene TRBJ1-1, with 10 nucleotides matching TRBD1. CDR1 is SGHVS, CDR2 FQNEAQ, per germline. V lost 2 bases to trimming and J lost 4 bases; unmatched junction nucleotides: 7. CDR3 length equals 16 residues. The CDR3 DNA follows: TGTGCCAGCAGCTTATGGCATGACAGGGGGCTCACTGAAGCTTTCTTT. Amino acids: CASSLWHDRGLTEAFF.

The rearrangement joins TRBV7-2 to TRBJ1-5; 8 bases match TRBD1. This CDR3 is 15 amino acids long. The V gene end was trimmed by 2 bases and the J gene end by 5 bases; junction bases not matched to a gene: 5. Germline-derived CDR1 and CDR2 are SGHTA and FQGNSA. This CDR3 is CASSLPGTGHQPQHF. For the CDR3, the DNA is TGTGCCAGCAGCTTACCAGGGACAGGTCATCAGCCCCAGCATTTT. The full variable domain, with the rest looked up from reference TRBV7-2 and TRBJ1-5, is GAGVSQSPSNKVTEKGKDVELRCDPISGHTALYWYRQSLGQGLEFLIYFQGNSAPDKSGLPSDRFSAERTGGSVSTLTIQRTQQEDSAVYLCASSLPGTGHQPQHFGDGTRLSIL.

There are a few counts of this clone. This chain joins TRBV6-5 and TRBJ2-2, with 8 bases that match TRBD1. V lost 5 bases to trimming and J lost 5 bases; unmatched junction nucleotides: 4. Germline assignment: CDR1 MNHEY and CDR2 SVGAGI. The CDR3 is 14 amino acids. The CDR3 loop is CASSPRTGTGELFF. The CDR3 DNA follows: TGTGCCAGCAGTCCGAGGACAGGGACCGGGGAGCTGTTTTTT.

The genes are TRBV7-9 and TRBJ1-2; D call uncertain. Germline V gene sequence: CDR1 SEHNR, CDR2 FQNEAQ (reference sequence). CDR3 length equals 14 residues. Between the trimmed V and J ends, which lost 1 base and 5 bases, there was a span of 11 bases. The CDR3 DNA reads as TGTGCCAGCAGCTTAGGGGCCATAGGGTATGGCTACACCTTC. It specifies CASSLGAIGYGYTF.

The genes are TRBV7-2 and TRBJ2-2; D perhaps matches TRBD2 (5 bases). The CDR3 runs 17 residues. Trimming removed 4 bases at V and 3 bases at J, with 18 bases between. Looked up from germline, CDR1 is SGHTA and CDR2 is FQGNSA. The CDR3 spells CASSSLLGVAHTGELFF. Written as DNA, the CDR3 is TGTGCCAGCAGCTCGCTTTTGGGAGTCGCACACACCGGGGAGCTGTTTTTT.

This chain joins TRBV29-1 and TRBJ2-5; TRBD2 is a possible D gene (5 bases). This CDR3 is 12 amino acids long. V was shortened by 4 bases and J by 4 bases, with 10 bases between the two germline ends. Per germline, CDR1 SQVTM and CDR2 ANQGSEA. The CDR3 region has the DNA TGCAGCGTTGTTGAGGGTACAGAGACCCAGTACTTC. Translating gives CSVVEGTETQYF.

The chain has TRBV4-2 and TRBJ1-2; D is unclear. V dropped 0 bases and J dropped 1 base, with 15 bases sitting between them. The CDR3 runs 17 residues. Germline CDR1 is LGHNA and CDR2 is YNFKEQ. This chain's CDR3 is CASSQDPGGSINYGYTF. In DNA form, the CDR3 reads TGTGCCAGCAGCCAAGATCCGGGAGGCAGTATTAACTATGGCTACACCTTC.

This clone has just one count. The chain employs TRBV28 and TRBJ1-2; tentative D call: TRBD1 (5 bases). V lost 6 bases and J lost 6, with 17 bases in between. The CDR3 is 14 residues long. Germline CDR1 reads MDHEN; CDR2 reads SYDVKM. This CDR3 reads CASSQGGRAHGYTF. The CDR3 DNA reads TGTGCCAGCAGCCAGGGTGGGAGGGCACATGGCTACACCTTC.

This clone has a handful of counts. Here the CDR3 DNA reads TGTGCCAGCAGCTTAGCCTACGAGGCAGTTGAAGCTTTCTTT. Amino acids: CASSLAYEAVEAFF. This chain connects TRBV7-8 to TRBJ1-1; no definite D call. The CDR3 loop spans 14 amino acids. Trimming pared 0 bases from V and 7 bases from J, leaving 12 bases between. The germline CDR1 and CDR2 sequences are SGHVS and FQNEAQ.

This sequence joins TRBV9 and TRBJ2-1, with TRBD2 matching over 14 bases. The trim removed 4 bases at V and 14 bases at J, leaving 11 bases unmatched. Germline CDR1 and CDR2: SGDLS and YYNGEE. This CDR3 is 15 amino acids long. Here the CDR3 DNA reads TGTGCCAGCAGCCCTTTTACCGGGACTAGCGGGGGAGAGTTCTTC. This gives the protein CASSPFTGTSGGEFF.

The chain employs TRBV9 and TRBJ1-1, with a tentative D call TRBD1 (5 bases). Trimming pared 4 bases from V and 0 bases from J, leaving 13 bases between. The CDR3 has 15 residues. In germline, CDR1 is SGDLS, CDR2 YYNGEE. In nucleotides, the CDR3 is TGTGCCAGCAGCTTATATGGGACCGTGAACACTGAAGCTTTCTTT. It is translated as CASSLYGTVNTEAFF.

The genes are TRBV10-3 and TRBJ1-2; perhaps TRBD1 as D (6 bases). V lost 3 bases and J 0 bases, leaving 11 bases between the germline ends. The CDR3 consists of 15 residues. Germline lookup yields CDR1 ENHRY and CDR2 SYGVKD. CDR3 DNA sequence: TGTGCCATCAGTGAAGGGGGACGGACTAACTATGGCTACACCTTC. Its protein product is CAISEGGRTNYGYTF.

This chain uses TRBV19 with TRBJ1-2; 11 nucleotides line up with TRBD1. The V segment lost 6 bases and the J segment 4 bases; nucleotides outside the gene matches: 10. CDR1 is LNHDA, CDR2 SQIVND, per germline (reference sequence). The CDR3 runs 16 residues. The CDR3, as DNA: TGTGCCAGTAGGCCGGGACAGGGGGATGAATCCTATGGCTACACCTTC. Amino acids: CASRPGQGDESYGYTF.

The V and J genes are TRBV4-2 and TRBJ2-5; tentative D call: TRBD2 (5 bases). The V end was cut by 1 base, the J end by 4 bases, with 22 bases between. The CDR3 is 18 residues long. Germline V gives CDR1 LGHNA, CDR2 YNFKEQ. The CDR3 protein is CASSQVGYSAGRGETQYF. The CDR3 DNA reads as TGTGCCAGCAGCCAAGTCGGGTACTCCGCGGGCCGGGGAGAGACCCAGTACTTC.

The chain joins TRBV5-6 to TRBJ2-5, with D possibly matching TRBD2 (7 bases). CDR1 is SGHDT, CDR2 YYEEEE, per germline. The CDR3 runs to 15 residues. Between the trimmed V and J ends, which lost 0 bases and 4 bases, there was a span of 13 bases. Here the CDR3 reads CASSLGAGARETQYF. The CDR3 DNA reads TGTGCCAGCAGCTTGGGCGCGGGGGCCCGAGAGACCCAGTACTTC.